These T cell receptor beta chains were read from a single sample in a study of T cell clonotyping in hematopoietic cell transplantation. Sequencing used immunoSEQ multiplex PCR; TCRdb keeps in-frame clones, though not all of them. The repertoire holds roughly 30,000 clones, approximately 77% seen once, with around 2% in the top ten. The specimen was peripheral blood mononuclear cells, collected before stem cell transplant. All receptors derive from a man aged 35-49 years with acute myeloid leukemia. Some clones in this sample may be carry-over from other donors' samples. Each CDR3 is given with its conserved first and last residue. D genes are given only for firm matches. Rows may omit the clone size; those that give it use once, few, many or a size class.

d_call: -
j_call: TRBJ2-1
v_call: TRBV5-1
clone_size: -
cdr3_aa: CASSLNLANYNEQFF
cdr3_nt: TGCGCCAGCAGCTTGAATCTCGCGAATTACAATGAGCAGTTCTTC

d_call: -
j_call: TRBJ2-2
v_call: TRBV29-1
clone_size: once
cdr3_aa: CSGGGNTGELFF
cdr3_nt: TGCAGCGGAGGCGGGAACACCGGGGAGCTGTTTTTT

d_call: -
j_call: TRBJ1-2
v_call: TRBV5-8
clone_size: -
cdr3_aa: CASSLVTSYGYTF
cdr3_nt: TGTGCCAGCAGCTTGGTAACGTCCTATGGCTACACCTTC

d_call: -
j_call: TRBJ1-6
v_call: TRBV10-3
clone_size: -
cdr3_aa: CAISERIFGGDPYNSPLHF
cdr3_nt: TGTGCCATCAGTGAGAGAATTTTTGGGGGAGACCCTTATAATTCACCCCTCCACTTT

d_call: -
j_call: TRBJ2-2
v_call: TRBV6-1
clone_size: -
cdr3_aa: CASIEGVSGELFF
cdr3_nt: TGTGCCAGCATTGAGGGAGTGAGCGGGGAGCTGTTTTTT

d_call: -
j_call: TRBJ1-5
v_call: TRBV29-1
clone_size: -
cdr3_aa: CSVEDQPGQPQHF
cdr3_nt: TGCAGCGTTGAAGACCAGCCCGGTCAGCCCCAGCATTTT

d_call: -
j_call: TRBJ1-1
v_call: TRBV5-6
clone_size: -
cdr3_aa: CASTDIKGVQYTEAFF
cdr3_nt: TGTGCCAGCACCGACATCAAGGGTGTCCAATACACTGAAGCTTTCTTT

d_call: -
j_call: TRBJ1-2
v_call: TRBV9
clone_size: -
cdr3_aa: CASSAVGFGYTF
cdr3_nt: TGTGCCAGCAGCGCCGTGGGGTTTGGCTACACCTTC

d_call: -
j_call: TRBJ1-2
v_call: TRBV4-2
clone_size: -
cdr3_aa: CASSQELSPRPTGRWGTNYGYTF
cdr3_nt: TGTGCCAGCAGCCAAGAGCTTTCCCCTAGACCGACAGGCCGATGGGGCACTAACTATGGCTACACCTTC

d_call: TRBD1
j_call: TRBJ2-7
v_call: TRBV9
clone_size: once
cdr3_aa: CASSVGAGTGLTYEQYF
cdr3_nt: TGTGCCAGCAGCGTAGGGGCCGGGACAGGGCTTACCTACGAGCAGTACTTC

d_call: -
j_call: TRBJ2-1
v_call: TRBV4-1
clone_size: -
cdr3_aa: CASSQDRAGYNEQFF
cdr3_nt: TGCGCCAGCAGCCAAGACAGGGCAGGCTACAATGAGCAGTTCTTC

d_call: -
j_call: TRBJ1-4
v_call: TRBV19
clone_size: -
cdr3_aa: CASRTDSINEKLFF
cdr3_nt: TGTGCCAGTAGAACCGACAGCATCAATGAAAAACTGTTTTTT

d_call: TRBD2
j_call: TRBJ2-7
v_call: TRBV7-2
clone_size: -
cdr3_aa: CASSLDLAVVDEQYF
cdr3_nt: TGTGCCAGCAGCTTAGATCTAGCGGTGGTGGACGAGCAGTACTTC

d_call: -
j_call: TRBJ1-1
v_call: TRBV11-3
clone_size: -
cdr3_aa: CASSLGRVAEAFF
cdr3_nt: TGTGCCAGCAGCTTAGGACGGGTCGCTGAAGCTTTCTTT

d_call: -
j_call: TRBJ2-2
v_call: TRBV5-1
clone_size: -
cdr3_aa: CASSLGQVAGELFF
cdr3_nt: TGCGCCAGCAGCTTGGGACAGGTGGCCGGGGAGCTGTTTTTT

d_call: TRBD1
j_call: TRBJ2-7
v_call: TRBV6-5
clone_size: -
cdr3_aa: CASTPSGTGVWGEYF
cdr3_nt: TGTGCCAGCACGCCTTCCGGGACAGGGGTTTGGGGGGAGTACTTC

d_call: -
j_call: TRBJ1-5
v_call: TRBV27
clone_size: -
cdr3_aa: CASRGGGGLNQPQHF
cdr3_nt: TGTGCCAGCAGGGGGGGAGGGGGATTAAATCAGCCCCAGCATTTT

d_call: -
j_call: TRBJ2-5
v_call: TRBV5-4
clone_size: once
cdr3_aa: CASSLVRGSTQETQYF
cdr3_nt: TGTGCCAGCAGCTTGGTTCGGGGCAGCACACAAGAGACCCAGTACTTC

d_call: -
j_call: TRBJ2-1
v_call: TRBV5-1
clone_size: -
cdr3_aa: CASSPSRFDEQFF
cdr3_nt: TGCGCCAGCAGCCCCTCCCGATTCGATGAGCAGTTCTTC

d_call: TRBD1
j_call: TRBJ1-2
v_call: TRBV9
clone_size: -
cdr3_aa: CASSVDRGLRSDGYTF
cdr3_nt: TGTGCCAGCAGCGTAGACAGGGGGCTTAGGAGCGATGGCTACACCTTC

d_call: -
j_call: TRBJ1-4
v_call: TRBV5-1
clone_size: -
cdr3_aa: CASSLGSGANEKLFF
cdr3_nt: TGCGCCAGCAGCTTGGGATCAGGTGCTAATGAAAAACTGTTTTTT

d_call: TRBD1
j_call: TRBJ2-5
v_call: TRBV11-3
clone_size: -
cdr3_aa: CASSSGQVKETQYF
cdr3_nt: TGTGCCAGCAGCTCGGGACAGGTGAAAGAGACCCAGTACTTC

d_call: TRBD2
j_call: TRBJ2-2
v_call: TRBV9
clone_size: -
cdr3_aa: CASSPGTSGGANTGELFF
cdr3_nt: TGTGCCAGCAGCCCGGGGACTAGCGGGGGGGCGAACACCGGGGAGCTGTTTTTT

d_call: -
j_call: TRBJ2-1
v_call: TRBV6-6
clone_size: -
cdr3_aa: CASSLFRGGANEQFF
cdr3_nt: TGTGCCAGCAGTTTATTCAGGGGGGGCGCGAATGAGCAGTTCTTC

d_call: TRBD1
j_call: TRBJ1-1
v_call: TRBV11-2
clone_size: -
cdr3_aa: CASSFQTGTGYTEAFF
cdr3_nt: TGTGCCAGCAGCTTTCAAACCGGGACAGGGTACACTGAAGCTTTCTTT

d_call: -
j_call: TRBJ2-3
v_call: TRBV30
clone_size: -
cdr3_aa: CAWSAVGGTDTQYF
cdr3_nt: TGTGCCTGGTCAGCAGTGGGGGGCACAGATACGCAGTATTTT

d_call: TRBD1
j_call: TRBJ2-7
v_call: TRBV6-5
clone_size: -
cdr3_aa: CASSRQGGSYEQYF
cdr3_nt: TGTGCCAGCAGTCGACAGGGGGGGAGTTACGAGCAGTACTTC

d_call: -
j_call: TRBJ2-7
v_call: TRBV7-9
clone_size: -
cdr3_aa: CASSLDSGNEQYF
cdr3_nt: TGTGCCAGCAGCTTAGATTCAGGCAACGAGCAGTACTTC

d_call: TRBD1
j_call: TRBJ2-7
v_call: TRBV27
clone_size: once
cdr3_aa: CASSPSTGTVSYEQYF
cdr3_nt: TGTGCCAGCAGTCCATCGACCGGGACAGTTTCCTACGAGCAGTACTTC

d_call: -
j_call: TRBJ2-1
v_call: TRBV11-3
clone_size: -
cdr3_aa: CASSLEISREMYNEQFF
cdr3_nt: TGTGCCAGCAGCTTAGAGATCTCGCGGGAAATGTACAATGAGCAGTTCTTC

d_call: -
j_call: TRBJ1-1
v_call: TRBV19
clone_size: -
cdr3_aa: CASSSGYRAMNTEAFF
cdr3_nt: TGTGCCAGTAGTTCGGGCTACAGGGCAATGAACACTGAAGCTTTCTTT

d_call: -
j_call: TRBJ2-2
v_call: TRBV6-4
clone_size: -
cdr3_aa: CASSRGNTGELFF
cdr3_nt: TGTGCCAGCAGTCGGGGAAACACCGGGGAGCTGTTTTTT

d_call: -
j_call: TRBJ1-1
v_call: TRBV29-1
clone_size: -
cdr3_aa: CSVAGLRMNTEAFF
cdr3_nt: TGCAGCGTTGCAGGGCTCAGGATGAACACTGAAGCTTTCTTT

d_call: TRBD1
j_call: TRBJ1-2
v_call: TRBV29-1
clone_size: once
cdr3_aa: CSGISGDRVGYTF
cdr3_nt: TGCAGCGGAATTTCGGGGGACAGGGTTGGCTACACCTTC

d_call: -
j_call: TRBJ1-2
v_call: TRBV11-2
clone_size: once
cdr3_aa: CASSLNGIYGYTF
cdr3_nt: TGTGCCAGCAGCTTAAACGGGATCTATGGCTACACCTTC

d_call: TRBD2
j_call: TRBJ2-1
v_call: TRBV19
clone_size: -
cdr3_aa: CASAGTSGDYNEQFF
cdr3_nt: TGTGCCAGTGCAGGGACTAGCGGGGATTACAATGAGCAGTTCTTC

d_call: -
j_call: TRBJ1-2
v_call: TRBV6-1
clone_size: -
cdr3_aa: CASSEIGQNYGYTF
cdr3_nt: TGTGCCAGCAGTGAAATAGGACAGAACTATGGCTACACCTTC

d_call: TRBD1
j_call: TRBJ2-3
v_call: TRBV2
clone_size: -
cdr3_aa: CASSPRTGGTDTQYF
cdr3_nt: TGTGCCAGCAGCCCGAGGACAGGGGGCACAGATACGCAGTATTTT

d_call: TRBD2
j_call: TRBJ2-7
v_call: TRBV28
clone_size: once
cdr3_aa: CASSLGLAGSYEQYF
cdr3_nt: TGTGCCAGCAGTTTAGGACTAGCGGGATCCTACGAGCAGTACTTC

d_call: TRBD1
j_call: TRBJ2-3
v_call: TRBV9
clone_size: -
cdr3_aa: CASSVGTGGPDTQYF
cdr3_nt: TGTGCCAGCAGCGTAGGGACAGGGGGCCCAGATACGCAGTATTTT

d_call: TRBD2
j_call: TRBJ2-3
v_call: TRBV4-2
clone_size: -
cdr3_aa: CASSQEGLAGGPSSDTQYF
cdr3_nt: TGTGCCAGCAGCCAAGAAGGACTAGCGGGGGGACCCAGCTCAGATACGCAGTATTTT

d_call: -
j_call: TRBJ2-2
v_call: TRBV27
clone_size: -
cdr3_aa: CASSLRGASGELFF
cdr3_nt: TGTGCCAGCAGTTTAAGAGGGGCGAGCGGGGAGCTGTTTTTT